This is a list of T cell receptor beta chains from one sample in a study of T cell responses to AZD1222 COVID-19 vaccine. Using immunoSEQ multiplex PCR, the repertoire was profiled, and TCRdb retains in-frame clones only, with some absent. Here the sample spans around 150,000 clones, 94% being singletons. The sequencing used peripheral blood, collected on day 0 of AZD1222 vaccination. These receptors were taken from an adult in good health. CDR3s include the opening cysteine and the closing phenylalanine or tryptophan. The D gene is left open where the match is weak. Where a row states a size, it is once, few, many or the class of an expanded clone; other rows omit it.

j_gene: TRBJ2-5
v_gene: TRBV6-1
abundance: NA
d_gene: NA
CDR3nt: TGTGCCAGCAGTGAGGGTGAGCAAGAGACCCAGTACTTC
CDR3aa: CASSEGEQETQYF

j_gene: TRBJ2-7
v_gene: TRBV24-1
abundance: NA
d_gene: NA
CDR3nt: TGTGCCACCAGTGAGGGACCCCGGGGCGAGCAGTACTTC
CDR3aa: CATSEGPRGEQYF

j_gene: TRBJ1-4
v_gene: TRBV2
abundance: NA
d_gene: NA
CDR3nt: TGTGCCAGCAGTGGAAAGTCGGCAGGGCCCTTGGAAAAACTGTTTTTT
CDR3aa: CASSGKSAGPLEKLFF

j_gene: TRBJ1-6
v_gene: TRBV10-2
abundance: NA
d_gene: NA
CDR3nt: TGCGCCAGCAGTGAGGGGGGTCTAAGCTCCTATAATTCACCCCTCCACTTT
CDR3aa: CASSEGGLSSYNSPLHF

j_gene: TRBJ2-5
v_gene: TRBV7-9
abundance: once
d_gene: NA
CDR3nt: TGTGCCAGCAGCTTAGTTAGGCCTCGGGAGACCCAGTACTTC
CDR3aa: CASSLVRPRETQYF

j_gene: TRBJ2-1
v_gene: TRBV3-1/TRBV3-2
abundance: NA
d_gene: TRBD2
CDR3nt: TGTGCCAGCGCAGTACCGACTAGCGGGAATAGGAAGTTCTTC
CDR3aa: CASAVPTSGNRKFF

j_gene: TRBJ2-7
v_gene: TRBV12-3/TRBV12-4
abundance: NA
d_gene: NA
CDR3nt: TGTGCCAGCAGTTTGGGCTACGAGCAGTACTTC
CDR3aa: CASSLGYEQYF

j_gene: TRBJ2-2
v_gene: TRBV29-1
abundance: NA
d_gene: TRBD2
CDR3nt: TGCAGCGTTGAAGTAGCGGGAGTACCCACCGGGGAGCTGTTTTTT
CDR3aa: CSVEVAGVPTGELFF

j_gene: TRBJ2-3
v_gene: TRBV5-4
abundance: NA
d_gene: TRBD2
CDR3nt: TGTGCCAGCGATCGATTTGGGACTAGCGGGAGTTCGGATACGCAGTATTTT
CDR3aa: CASDRFGTSGSSDTQYF

j_gene: TRBJ2-1
v_gene: TRBV5-1
abundance: NA
d_gene: TRBD2
CDR3nt: TGCGCCAGCAGCTTGGCCTTTGCGGGAGGTTACAATGAGCAGTTCTTC
CDR3aa: CASSLAFAGGYNEQFF

j_gene: TRBJ2-7
v_gene: TRBV5-6
abundance: NA
d_gene: NA
CDR3nt: TGTGCCAGCAGCTTGGCCAAGGGCGGAGGGGTTTCCTACGAGCAGTACTTC
CDR3aa: CASSLAKGGGVSYEQYF

j_gene: TRBJ2-1
v_gene: TRBV5-4
abundance: NA
d_gene: NA
CDR3nt: TGTGCCAGCAGCCCCGCTAGCTACAATGAGCAGTTCTTC
CDR3aa: CASSPASYNEQFF

j_gene: TRBJ2-7
v_gene: TRBV25-1
abundance: NA
d_gene: TRBD1
CDR3nt: TGTGCCAGCAGCGGACAGGGCTACGAGCAGTACTTC
CDR3aa: CASSGQGYEQYF

j_gene: TRBJ2-5
v_gene: TRBV19
abundance: NA
d_gene: TRBD2
CDR3nt: TGTGCCAGTAGAGGACTAGCGACAGACCAAGAGACCCAGTACTTC
CDR3aa: CASRGLATDQETQYF

j_gene: TRBJ2-5
v_gene: TRBV3-1/TRBV3-2
abundance: once
d_gene: NA
CDR3nt: TGTGCCAGCAGCCAAGTTTACGGCAGATCAGAGACCCAGTACTTC
CDR3aa: CASSQVYGRSETQYF

j_gene: TRBJ1-6
v_gene: TRBV10-3
abundance: NA
d_gene: TRBD1
CDR3nt: TGTGCCACCTGGACAGGGTCTTCACCCCTCCACTTT
CDR3aa: CATWTGSSPLHF

j_gene: TRBJ1-2
v_gene: TRBV28
abundance: NA
d_gene: NA
CDR3nt: TGTGCCAGCAGTTTGGGGCAGGGTTATGGCTACACCTTC
CDR3aa: CASSLGQGYGYTF

j_gene: TRBJ2-1
v_gene: TRBV4-1
abundance: NA
d_gene: NA
CDR3nt: TGCGCCAGCAGCTCGGGAGCCAATGAGCAGTTCTTC
CDR3aa: CASSSGANEQFF

j_gene: TRBJ1-2
v_gene: TRBV15
abundance: NA
d_gene: NA
CDR3nt: TGTGCCACCTCGGCGGGGACCTATGGCTACACCTTC
CDR3aa: CATSAGTYGYTF

j_gene: TRBJ1-2
v_gene: TRBV11-2
abundance: once
d_gene: NA
CDR3nt: TGTGCCAGCAGCTCTTCTGGGGGCACCTATGGCTACACCTTC
CDR3aa: CASSSSGGTYGYTF

j_gene: TRBJ2-7
v_gene: TRBV6-2/TRBV6-3
abundance: few
d_gene: TRBD1
CDR3nt: TGTGCCAGCAGTTACTCGACAGGGGGCTACGAGCAGTACTTC
CDR3aa: CASSYSTGGYEQYF

j_gene: TRBJ1-1
v_gene: TRBV5-1
abundance: NA
d_gene: TRBD1
CDR3nt: TGCGCCAGCAGCCCACAGGGGGCAGACACTGAAGCTTTCTTT
CDR3aa: CASSPQGADTEAFF

j_gene: TRBJ1-1
v_gene: TRBV12-3/TRBV12-4
abundance: NA
d_gene: NA
CDR3nt: TGTGCCAGCAGCTCCCTTTGGAGTGAAGCTTTCTTT
CDR3aa: CASSSLWSEAFF

j_gene: TRBJ2-7
v_gene: TRBV2
abundance: NA
d_gene: NA
CDR3nt: TGTGCCAGCAGTTCAGGGGCGGGGCCCTACGAGCAGTACTTC
CDR3aa: CASSSGAGPYEQYF

j_gene: TRBJ2-1
v_gene: TRBV7-9
abundance: NA
d_gene: TRBD2
CDR3nt: TGTGCCAGCAGCCCGAGCGGGAGCTCCTACAATGAGCAGTTCTTC
CDR3aa: CASSPSGSSYNEQFF

j_gene: TRBJ1-3
v_gene: TRBV28
abundance: NA
d_gene: NA
CDR3nt: TGTGCCAGCAGCCCTAGGTCTGGCTCTGGAAACACCATATATTTT
CDR3aa: CASSPRSGSGNTIYF

j_gene: TRBJ2-3
v_gene: TRBV5-4
abundance: once
d_gene: NA
CDR3nt: TGTGCCAGCAGTCCTAGCACAGATACGCAGTATTTT
CDR3aa: CASSPSTDTQYF

j_gene: TRBJ2-3
v_gene: TRBV30
abundance: NA
d_gene: TRBD2
CDR3nt: TGTGCCTGCACGAGCGGGAGGGGAGATACGCAGTATTTT
CDR3aa: CACTSGRGDTQYF

j_gene: TRBJ2-7
v_gene: TRBV3-1/TRBV3-2
abundance: NA
d_gene: NA
CDR3nt: TGTGCCAGCAGCCAAGGAGGCGGCTACGAGCAGTACTTC
CDR3aa: CASSQGGGYEQYF

j_gene: TRBJ2-1
v_gene: TRBV2
abundance: NA
d_gene: TRBD2
CDR3nt: TGTGCCAGCAGTGGGACTAGCGGGAATGACTACAATGAGCAGTTCTTC
CDR3aa: CASSGTSGNDYNEQFF

j_gene: TRBJ1-1
v_gene: TRBV6-4
abundance: NA
d_gene: NA
CDR3nt: TGTGCCAGAAGGGGGGAAGCTTTCTTT
CDR3aa: CARRGEAFF

j_gene: TRBJ1-4
v_gene: TRBV5-1
abundance: NA
d_gene: TRBD1
CDR3nt: TGCGCCAGCAGTTACGGACAGGGGAATGAAAAACTGTTTTTT
CDR3aa: CASSYGQGNEKLFF

j_gene: TRBJ1-5
v_gene: TRBV21-1
abundance: NA
d_gene: NA
CDR3nt: TGTGCCAGCAGCAAAGATATCAGGAAGGTTAGCAATCAGCCCCAGCATTTT
CDR3aa: CASSKDIRKVSNQPQHF

j_gene: TRBJ1-1
v_gene: TRBV28
abundance: NA
d_gene: NA
CDR3nt: TGTGCCAGCAGTTTATGGCTCGGGGGGTCTGAAGCTTTCTTT
CDR3aa: CASSLWLGGSEAFF

j_gene: TRBJ1-5
v_gene: TRBV28
abundance: NA
d_gene: NA
CDR3nt: TGTGCCAGCAGTGTTTCGGGACAGCCCCAGCATTTT
CDR3aa: CASSVSGQPQHF